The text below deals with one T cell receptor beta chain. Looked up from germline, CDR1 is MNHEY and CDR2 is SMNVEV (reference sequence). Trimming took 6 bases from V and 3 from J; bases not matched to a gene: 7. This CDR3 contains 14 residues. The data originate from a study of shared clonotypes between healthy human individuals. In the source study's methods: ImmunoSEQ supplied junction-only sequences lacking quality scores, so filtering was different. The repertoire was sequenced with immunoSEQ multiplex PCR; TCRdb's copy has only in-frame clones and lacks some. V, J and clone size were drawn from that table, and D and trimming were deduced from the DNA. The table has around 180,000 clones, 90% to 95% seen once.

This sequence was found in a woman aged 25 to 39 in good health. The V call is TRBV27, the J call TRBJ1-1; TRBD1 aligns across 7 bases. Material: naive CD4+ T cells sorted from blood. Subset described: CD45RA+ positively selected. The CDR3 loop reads CASSRQGLYTEAFF. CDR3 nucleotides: TGTGCCAGCAGCCGACAGGGCTTGTACACTGAAGCTTTCTTT.